Each of the 31 T cell receptor beta chains below was sequenced from the same sample in a study of control samples from healthy donors and cancer patients. Data came from immunoSEQ multiplex PCR; TCRdb stores just in-frame clones and leaves some out. The repertoire consists of 170,000 or so clones, with 80% to 95% occurring once and the leading ten covering 2% to 2.5%. The sequencing input was blood. The receptors were sampled from a woman aged 35 to 49 in good health.

This clone was counted between two and nine times. The chain employs TRBV5-1 and TRBJ1-2, with a possible D match to TRBD1 (6 bases). CDR1 and CDR2 from the germline V gene are SGHRS and YFSETQ. Trimming shortened V by 6 bases and J by 3 bases, and 15 bases separated the two germline ends. The CDR3 runs to 14 residues. The CDR3 region is CASTQDAGDYGYTF. Here the CDR3 DNA reads TGCGCCAGCACGCAAGATGCAGGGGACTATGGCTACACCTTC.

The rearrangement links TRBV18 to TRBJ1-2; D is possibly TRBD1 (6 bases). Trimming stripped 3 bases from V and 0 bases from J, with 14 bases between. The CDR3 has 16 residues. Germline lookup yields CDR1 KGHSH and CDR2 LQKENI. The CDR3 spells CASSPFGRGTNYGYTF. The CDR3, as DNA: TGTGCCAGCTCACCCTTTGGGAGGGGGACTAACTATGGCTACACCTTC.

The table lists this clone with a few counts. This chain joins TRBV3-1 (or the pseudogene TRBV3-2) and TRBJ1-4; D unclear. Trimming stripped 1 base from V and 7 bases from J, with 4 bases between. Germline V gives CDR1 LGHDT, CDR2 YNNKEL (reference sequence). This CDR3 spans 12 amino acids. The CDR3 DNA is TGTGCCAGCAGCCAAGTTCTTGAAAAACTGTTTTTT. It translates to CASSQVLEKLFF.

This sequence joins TRBV10-1 and TRBJ2-7; 10 bases match TRBD1. Germline trimming cut 4 bases from V and 6 bases from J; bases unmatched to any gene: 6. This CDR3 comprises 14 residues. Looked up from germline, CDR1 is WNHNN and CDR2 is SYGVQD (reference sequence). CDR3 bases: TGCGCCAGCAGTGGGGGACAGGGGATTTCCGAGCAGTACTTC. It yields the protein CASSGGQGISEQYF.

The chain employs TRBV27 and TRBJ2-2; D remains ambiguous. V was cut by 4 bases and J by 5 bases, with 2 bases left in between. CDR1 is MNHEY and CDR2 is SMNVEV in the germline V gene (reference sequence). CDR3 length equals 11 residues. The DNA of the CDR3 is TGTGCCAGCAGTTCGACCGGGGAGCTGTTTTTT. Translating gives CASSSTGELFF.

This clone has only one observation. The chain links TRBV19 to TRBJ1-2, with TRBD1 as a possible D gene (5 bases). The germline V gene encodes CDR1 LNHDA and CDR2 SQIVND (reference sequence). CDR3 length: 13 amino acids. Trimming took 4 bases from V and 4 from J, leaving 10 bases between them. CDR3: CASSTQGSYGYTF. The CDR3 DNA sequence: TGTGCCAGTAGTACCCAGGGTTCCTATGGCTACACCTTC.

J is TRBJ1-1 and V is TRBV4-1; no clear D gene. The V end lost 3 bases, the J end lost 8 bases, and 16 bases lay between the germline ends. CDR3 length: 14 residues. Germline values: CDR1 MGHRA, CDR2 YSYEKL. In DNA form, the CDR3 reads TGCGCCAGCAGCCAGCGCGGGCGATGGGCCGAAGCTTTCTTT. Translation gives CASSQRGRWAEAFF.

V gene TRBV5-1 combines with J gene TRBJ2-1, with 11 bases lining up with TRBD2. Germline trimming cut 0 bases from V and 6 bases from J; bases unmatched to any gene: 8. Germline V gives CDR1 SGHRS, CDR2 YFSETQ. The CDR3 runs to 17 residues. In DNA form, the CDR3 reads TGCGCCAGCAGCTTGGTGGTAGCGGGGGGGCCCGTCAATGAGCAGTTCTTC. Translated: CASSLVVAGGPVNEQFF.

This clone was found a few times. The chain links TRBV2 to TRBJ1-4; 8 bases line up with TRBD1. Germline-derived CDR1 and CDR2 are SNHLY and FYNNEI. V was pared by 9 bases and J by 0 bases, with 9 bases of the junction left unmatched. This CDR3 has 16 amino acids. CDR3 nucleotides: TGTGCCAGTAATGGACAGGGAGGGGCAACTAATGAAAAACTGTTTTTT. Its protein is CASNGQGGATNEKLFF. Using reference TRBV2 and TRBJ1-4 for the parts outside the CDR3, the full variable domain is EPEVTQTPSHQVTQMGQEVILRCVPISNHLYFYWYRQILGQKVEFLVSFYNNEISEKSEIFDDQFSVERPDGSNFTLKIRSTKLEDSAMYFCASNGQGGATNEKLFFGSGTQLSVL.

This clone was counted between two and nine times. The V call is TRBV2, the J call TRBJ1-5; D perhaps matches TRBD1 (6 bases). CDR3 length equals 14 residues. Germline CDR1 SNHLY, CDR2 FYNNEI. Deletions cut 7 bases from V and 3 bases from J, with 13 bases between. This CDR3 is CASNGGLVNQPQHF. CDR3 in DNA: TGTGCCAGCAATGGGGGCTTAGTCAATCAGCCCCAGCATTTT.

The chain recombines TRBV18 with TRBJ1-3, with D tentatively TRBD1 (5 bases). The CDR3 length is 16 residues. Trimming took 6 bases from V and 0 from J, leaving 15 bases between them. Germline-derived CDR1 and CDR2 are KGHSH and LQKENI. CDR3 coding DNA: TGTGCCAGCTCGCTGGAGGGACCGTCCTCTGGAAACACCATATATTTT. It yields the protein CASSLEGPSSGNTIYF.

V gene TRBV27 combines with J gene TRBJ2-1; D is possibly TRBD2 (5 bases). From germline, CDR1 is MNHEY and CDR2 SMNVEV (reference sequence). The CDR3 is made up of 15 amino acids. V was shortened by 3 bases and J by 2 bases, with 11 bases between the two germline ends. The CDR3 here is CASSFGQRAYNEQFF. Written as DNA, the CDR3 is TGTGCCAGCAGTTTTGGGCAGAGGGCCTACAATGAGCAGTTCTTC.

In the case of this clone: The same CDR3 can be traced to other DNA sequences in this sample. This chain links TRBV29-1 with TRBJ1-2; tentative D call: TRBD1 (5 bases). This CDR3 contains 13 residues. Germline CDR1 is SQVTM and CDR2 is ANQGSEA. Deletions cut 2 bases from V and 1 base from J, with 8 bases between. The CDR3 spells CSVETGDNYGYTF. CDR3 coding DNA: TGCAGCGTTGAAACGGGGGATAACTATGGCTACACCTTC.

This sequence joins TRBV3-1 (or the pseudogene TRBV3-2) and TRBJ2-2, with a tentative D call TRBD1 (6 bases). Deletions cut 3 bases from V and 4 bases from J, with 12 bases between. The CDR3 spans 15 residues. CDR1 and CDR2 (germline): LGHDT, YNNKEL (reference sequence). The CDR3 loop is CASSQFTGSTGELFF. DNA for the CDR3: TGTGCCAGCAGCCAGTTTACAGGGTCCACCGGGGAGCTGTTTTTT.

The genes are TRBV19 and TRBJ1-5; D is possibly TRBD1 (6 bases). The germline gives CDR1 LNHDA, CDR2 SQIVND (reference sequence). CDR3 length: 17 residues. The germline V and J ends were trimmed by 7 bases and 0 bases, with 19 bases remaining between them. CDR3 coding DNA: TGTGCCAGTACCCTATCAGGGGCTACCTATAGCAATCAGCCCCAGCATTTT. Translated: CASTLSGATYSNQPQHF.

The rearrangement uses TRBV2 and TRBJ1-1; no clear D. The CDR3 loop spans 13 amino acids. From germline, CDR1 is SNHLY and CDR2 FYNNEI. Between the trimmed V and J ends, which lost 6 bases and 0 bases, there was a span of 8 bases. The CDR3 reads CASSPTVNTEAFF. The CDR3 nucleotides are TGTGCCAGCAGCCCCACGGTGAACACTGAAGCTTTCTTT.

This clone was detected once. This chain joins TRBV6-5 and TRBJ1-5, with TRBD1 as a possible D gene (5 bases). Germline assignment: CDR1 MNHEY and CDR2 SVGAGI. This CDR3 has 13 amino acids. Trimming removed 8 bases at V and 7 bases at J, with 15 bases between. CDR3 region: CASGRVTEQPQHF. DNA of the CDR3: TGTGCCAGCGGCAGGGTCACGGAACAGCCCCAGCATTTT.

Here the CDR3 DNA reads TGTGCCAGCAGTGACGGCGATGAGCAGTTCTTC. Translation gives CASSDGDEQFF. The genes are TRBV2 and TRBJ2-1, with D hard to call. CDR3 length equals 11 residues. CDR1 SNHLY and CDR2 FYNNEI come from the germline V gene. Trimming removed 3 bases at V and 8 bases at J, with 5 bases between.

V is TRBV11-2 and J is TRBJ1-4; TRBD1 aligns across 7 bases. The CDR3 totals 16 residues. CDR1 is SGHAT and CDR2 is FQNNGV in the germline V gene. Losses at the gene ends were 6 bases for V and 0 bases for J; bases not matched to a gene: 7. The CDR3 here is CASSYGTVATNEKLFF. The DNA for the CDR3 is TGTGCCAGCAGTTACGGGACAGTCGCAACTAATGAAAAACTGTTTTTT. The variable domain in full, with the rest retrieved from reference TRBV11-2 and TRBJ1-4, is EAGVAQSPRYKIIEKRQSVAFWCNPISGHATLYWYQQILGQGPKLLIQFQNNGVVDDSQLPKDRFSAERLKGVDSTLKIQPAKLEDSAVYLCASSYGTVATNEKLFFGSGTQLSVL.

A word on this clone: A read error may account for a junction end that differs from germline. The rearrangement links TRBV7-9 to TRBJ1-2, with 8 positions matching TRBD1. The germline V gene has CDR1 SEHNR and CDR2 FQNEAQ (reference sequence). This CDR3 is built from 11 residues. CDR3 in DNA: TGTGCCAGCATCAAAGGGGGGACAGGTGTCTTC. Amino acids: CASIKGGTGVF. The whole variable domain, remainder taken from reference TRBV7-9 and TRBJ1-2, is DTGVSQNPRHKITKRGQNVTFRCDPISEHNRLYWYRQTLGQGPEFLTYFQNEAQLEKSRLLSDRFSAERPKGSFSTLEIQRTEQGDSAMYLCASIKGGTGVFGSGTRLTVV.

This chain uses TRBV19 with TRBJ2-4; D is possibly TRBD1 (5 bases). Germline V gene data show CDR1 as LNHDA and CDR2 as SQIVND (reference sequence). V lost 5 bases and J 6 bases, leaving 17 bases between the germline ends. CDR3 size: 15 residues. CDR3 region: CASSRPDTDLNIQYF. CDR3 DNA sequence: TGTGCCAGTAGTCGACCGGACACCGATTTAAACATTCAGTACTTC.

The chain couples TRBV10-3 to TRBJ2-1; D may be TRBD1 or TRBD2 (5 bases each). This CDR3 has 14 amino acids. Between the trimmed V and J ends, which lost 2 bases and 9 bases, there was a span of 14 bases. The V gene's germline CDR1 is ENHRY and CDR2 SYGVKD. The CDR3 sequence is CAISERKVGGEQFF. As DNA, the CDR3 is TGTGCCATCAGTGAGAGGAAGGTTGGGGGTGAGCAGTTCTTC.

This chain connects TRBV11-2 to TRBJ1-1, with 9 bases identical to TRBD1. The CDR3 has 16 amino acids. After removal of 4 bases from V and 1 base from J, the junction contained 7 bases not matched to a gene. Germline V lookup: CDR1 SGHAT, CDR2 FQNNGV. CDR3 bases: TGTGCCAGCAGCTACTGGGACAGGGTTTCGAACACTGAAGCTTTCTTT. Encoded protein: CASSYWDRVSNTEAFF.

The chain couples TRBV6-5 to TRBJ1-1, with 10 bases identical to TRBD1. CDR1 and CDR2 from the germline V gene are MNHEY and SVGAGI. The junction had 12 bases not matched to a gene; V was cut back by 7 bases and J by 7 bases. The CDR3 sequence is 15 residues long. As DNA, the CDR3 is TGTGCCAGCAACCGATTCGGACAGGGGGTCGTTGAAGCTTTCTTT. This translates into CASNRFGQGVVEAFF.

The chain is built from TRBV19 and TRBJ1-5; perhaps TRBD1 as D (5 bases). The CDR3 extends over 13 amino acids. With 4 bases removed from V and 5 bases from J, the gap between germline ends came to 9 bases. Germline-derived CDR1 and CDR2 are LNHDA and SQIVND (reference sequence). CDR3 in amino acids: CASSKGEDQPQHF. The CDR3 DNA sequence: TGTGCCAGTAGTAAAGGGGAGGATCAGCCCCAGCATTTT.

V and J are TRBV6-4 and TRBJ1-1; possibly TRBD1 for D (5 bases). Germline CDR1 and CDR2: MRHNA and SNTAGT. The CDR3 contains 14 residues. The V end lost 4 bases, the J end lost 4 bases, and 13 bases lay between the germline ends. The CDR3 region has the DNA TGTGCCAGCAGTGCCGCGGCGGGGGGCACTGAAGCTTTCTTT. It yields the protein CASSAAAGGTEAFF.

CDR3 bases: TGTGCCAGCAGCATCCCTCGGGACAGGGAGAACACCGGGGAGCTGTTTTTT. Translating gives CASSIPRDRENTGELFF. J is TRBJ2-2 and V is TRBV7-9; 9 bases fit TRBD1. This CDR3 contains 17 residues. V dropped 5 bases and J dropped 1; count of bases not matched to a gene: 8. Germline CDR1 and CDR2: SEHNR and FQNEAQ (reference sequence).

The CDR3 spells CASSLVGTSGDNEQFF. Written as DNA, the CDR3 is TGTGCCAGCAGCTTAGTGGGGACTAGCGGGGACAATGAGCAGTTCTTC. The genes are TRBV7-2 and TRBJ2-1, with 13 bases aligning to TRBD2. In germline, CDR1 is SGHTA, CDR2 FQGNSA. V shed 1 base, J shed 5 bases, and the junction held 2 bases outside the gene matches. The CDR3 has 16 amino acids.

This chain connects TRBV6-2 or TRBV6-3 to TRBJ2-1; the match to TRBD2 covers 14 bases. The CDR3 length is 17 residues. The V gene's germline CDR1 is MNHEY and CDR2 SVGEGT. Trimming removed 0 bases from V and 3 bases from J; junction bases left unmatched: 1. The CDR3 here is CASSYSGLAGDYNEQFF. The CDR3 bases are TGTGCCAGCAGTTACTCGGGACTAGCGGGGGACTACAATGAGCAGTTCTTC.

The V gene is TRBV4-2, the J gene TRBJ2-1; 9 nucleotides line up with TRBD2. The germline CDR1 and CDR2 sequences are LGHNA and YNFKEQ. The CDR3 has 16 residues. V lost 0 bases to trimming and J lost 6 bases; unmatched junction nucleotides: 6. In DNA, the CDR3 is TGTGCCAGCAGCCAAGACCGCGGGGGGGCCGGCAATGAGCAGTTCTTC. Translation gives CASSQDRGGAGNEQFF.

The CDR3 coding sequence is TGCGCCAGCAGCCAACCCGTGACAGGGGACGGGGAAAAACTGTTTTTT. Protein: CASSQPVTGDGEKLFF. This chain links TRBV4-1 with TRBJ1-4; 8 nucleotides agree with TRBD1. Germline loops: CDR1 MGHRA, CDR2 YSYEKL. The junction had 10 bases not matched to a gene; V was cut back by 2 bases and J by 8 bases. This CDR3 region has 16 residues.